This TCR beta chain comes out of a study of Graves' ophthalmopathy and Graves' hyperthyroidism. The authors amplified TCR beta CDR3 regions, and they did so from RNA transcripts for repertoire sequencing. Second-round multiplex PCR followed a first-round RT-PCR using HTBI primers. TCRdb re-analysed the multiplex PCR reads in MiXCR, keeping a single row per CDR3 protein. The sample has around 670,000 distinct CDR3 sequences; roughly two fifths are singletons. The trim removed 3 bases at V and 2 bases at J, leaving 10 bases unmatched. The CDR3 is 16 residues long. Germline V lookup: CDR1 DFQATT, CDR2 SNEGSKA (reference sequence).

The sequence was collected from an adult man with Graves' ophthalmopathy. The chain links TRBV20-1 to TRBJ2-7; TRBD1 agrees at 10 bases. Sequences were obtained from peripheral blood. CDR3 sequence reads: CSAREGTGALTYEQYF. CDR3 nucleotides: TGCAGTGCTAGGGAAGGGACAGGGGCTTTGACCTACGAGCAGTACTTC.